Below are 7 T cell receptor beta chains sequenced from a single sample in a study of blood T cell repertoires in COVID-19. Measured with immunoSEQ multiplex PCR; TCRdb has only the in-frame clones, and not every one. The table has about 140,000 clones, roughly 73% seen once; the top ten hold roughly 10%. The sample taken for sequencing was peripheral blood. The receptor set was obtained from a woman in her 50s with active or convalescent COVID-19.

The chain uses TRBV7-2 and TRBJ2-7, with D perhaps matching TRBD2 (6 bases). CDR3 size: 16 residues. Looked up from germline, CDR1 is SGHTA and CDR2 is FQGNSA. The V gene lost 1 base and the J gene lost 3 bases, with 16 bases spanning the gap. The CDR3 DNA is TGTGCCAGCAGCTTAGGGCCAGGACGGGGACTCTACGAGCAGTACTTC. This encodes CASSLGPGRGLYEQYF. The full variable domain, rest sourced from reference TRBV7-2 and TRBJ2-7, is GAGVSQSPSNKVTEKGKDVELRCDPISGHTALYWYRQSLGQGLEFLIYFQGNSAPDKSGLPSDRFSAERTGGSVSTLTIQRTQQEDSAVYLCASSLGPGRGLYEQYFGPGTRLTVT.

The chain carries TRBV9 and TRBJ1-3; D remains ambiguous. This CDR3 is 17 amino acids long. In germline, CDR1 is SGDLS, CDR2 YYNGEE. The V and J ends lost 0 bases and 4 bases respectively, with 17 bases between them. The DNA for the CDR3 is TGTGCCAGCAGCGTAGATTCAGGCCCCAGTGGGGGAAACACCATATATTTT. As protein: CASSVDSGPSGGNTIYF.

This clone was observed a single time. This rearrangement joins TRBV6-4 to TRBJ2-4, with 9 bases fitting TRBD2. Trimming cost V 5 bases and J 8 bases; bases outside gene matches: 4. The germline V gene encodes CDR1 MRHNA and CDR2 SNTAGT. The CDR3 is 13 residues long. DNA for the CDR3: TGTGCCAGCAGTCCAGCGGGGGGTGACATTCAGTACTTC. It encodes CASSPAGGDIQYF.

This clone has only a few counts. CDR3 coding DNA: TGTGCCTGGAGTGGATCTTGGACTGGTTTGACCTTC. It encodes CAWSGSWTGLTF. The V and J genes are TRBV30 and TRBJ1-2; D call uncertain. Germline loops: CDR1 GTSNPN, CDR2 SVGIG (reference sequence). The V and J ends lost 1 base and 14 bases respectively, with 17 bases between them. The CDR3 has 12 residues.

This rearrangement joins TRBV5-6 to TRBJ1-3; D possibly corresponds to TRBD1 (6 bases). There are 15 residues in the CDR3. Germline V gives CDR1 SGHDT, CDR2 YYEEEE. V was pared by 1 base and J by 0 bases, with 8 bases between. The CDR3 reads CASSLRQVSGNTIYF. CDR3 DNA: TGTGCCAGCAGCTTGAGACAGGTCTCTGGAAACACCATATATTTT.

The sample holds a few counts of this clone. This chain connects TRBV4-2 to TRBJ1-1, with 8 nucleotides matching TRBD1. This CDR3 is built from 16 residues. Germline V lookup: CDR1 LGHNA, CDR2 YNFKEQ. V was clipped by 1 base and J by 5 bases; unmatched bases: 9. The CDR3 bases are TGTGCCAGCAGCCAAGGATTACAGGGGGTAGAGACTGAAGCTTTCTTT. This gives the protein CASSQGLQGVETEAFF.

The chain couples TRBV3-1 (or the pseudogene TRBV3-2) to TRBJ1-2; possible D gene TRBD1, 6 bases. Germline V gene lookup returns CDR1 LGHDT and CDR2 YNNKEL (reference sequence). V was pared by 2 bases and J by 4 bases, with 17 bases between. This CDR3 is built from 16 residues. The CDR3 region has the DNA TGTGCCAGCAGCCAAACAGGGAGCGATCATCTCTATGGCTACACCTTC. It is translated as CASSQTGSDHLYGYTF.